One and the same sample provided the 5 T cell receptor beta chains below, sequenced in a study of T cell changes during pregnancy in multiple sclerosis. Measured with immunoSEQ multiplex PCR; TCRdb has only the in-frame clones, and not every one. The sample lists 65,000 to 85,000 clones, about 89% seen once, with about 0.9% in the top ten. Source: peripheral blood, taken in the first trimester of pregnancy. These receptors all stem from a female donor in good health, enrolled as a control in a pregnancy study.

V and J are TRBV28 and TRBJ1-2, with D uncertain. V dropped 1 base and J dropped 3 bases, with 9 bases sitting between them. The CDR3 has 14 residues. Germline CDR1 is MDHEN and CDR2 is SYDVKM. CDR3: CASSLLAGYYGYTF. For the CDR3, the DNA is TGTGCCAGCAGTTTATTGGCAGGATACTATGGCTACACCTTC.

This chain connects TRBV19 to TRBJ1-3; the D is unclear. Trimming removed 5 bases from V and 7 bases from J, with 21 bases in between. CDR1 and CDR2 (germline): LNHDA, SQIVND (reference sequence). The length of the CDR3 is 16 residues. The DNA of the CDR3 is TGTGCCAGTAGTCCCCCCCTCCAGGAAAAAGGCAACACCATATATTTT. This encodes CASSPPLQEKGNTIYF. The whole variable domain, filled in from reference TRBV19 and TRBJ1-3, reads DGGITQSPKYLFRKEGQNVTLSCEQNLNHDAMYWYRQDPGQGLRLIYYSQIVNDFQKGDIAEGYSVSREKKESFPLTVTSAQKNPTAFYLCASSPPLQEKGNTIYFGEGSWLTVV.

The J gene is TRBJ2-7, the V gene TRBV7-6; 7 bases are a match to TRBD2. This CDR3 comprises 15 residues. Trimming took 5 bases from V and 0 from J; bases not matched to a gene: 7. Germline CDR1 reads SGHVS; CDR2 reads FNYEAQ. The CDR3 here is CASSVASGLSYEQYF. CDR3 nucleotides: TGTGCCAGCAGCGTCGCTAGCGGCCTCTCCTACGAGCAGTACTTC.

The table lists this clone with a count of one. V is TRBV7-9 and J is TRBJ2-2; TRBD1 agrees at 7 bases. Looked up from germline, CDR1 is SEHNR and CDR2 is FQNEAQ (reference sequence). This CDR3 has 14 residues. V lost 8 bases and J lost 2; bases outside the gene matches: 5. The chain's CDR3 is CASPWDRNTGELFF. The CDR3 DNA is TGTGCCAGCCCCTGGGACAGAAACACCGGGGAGCTGTTTTTT.

V gene TRBV18 combines with J gene TRBJ2-5; maybe TRBD2 (6 bases). Trimming removed 1 base at V and 2 bases at J, with 17 bases between. The V gene's germline CDR1 is KGHSH and CDR2 LQKENI. The CDR3 is 17 residues long. The CDR3 nucleotides are TGTGCCAGCTCACCACTGCCCCAGGGAGGAGGGCAAGAGACCCAGTACTTC. It is translated as CASSPLPQGGGQETQYF. The full variable domain, in which reference TRBV18 and TRBJ2-5 provide the parts outside the CDR3, is NAGVMQNPRHLVRRRGQEARLRCSPMKGHSHVYWYRQLPEEGLKFMVYLQKENIIDESGMPKERFSAEFPKEGPSILRIQQVVRGDSAAYFCASSPLPQGGGQETQYFGPGTRLLVL.